This T cell receptor beta chain emerged from a study of blood T cell repertoires in COVID-19. The germline V and J ends were trimmed by 1 base and 2 bases, with 5 bases remaining between them. Germline values: CDR1 SGHTA, CDR2 FQGNSA. CDR3 length: 13 amino acids. Methods used by the authors: Cell counts per sample came from amplifying reference gene primers. Produced via immunoSEQ multiplex PCR; TCRdb's table is partial and in-frame only. That table gives V, J and clone size, and the DNA gave D and trimming. The table has fewer than 250,000 clones, around 88% seen once. The chain has TRBV7-2 and TRBJ2-5, with unresolved D. This clonotype was sampled from a woman between 50 and 59 years old with acute or convalescent COVID-19. Sequencing was done on a sample of peripheral blood. CDR3 coding DNA: TGTGCCAGCAGCTTAGTAATTCAAGAGACCCAGTACTTC. Residues: CASSLVIQETQYF.